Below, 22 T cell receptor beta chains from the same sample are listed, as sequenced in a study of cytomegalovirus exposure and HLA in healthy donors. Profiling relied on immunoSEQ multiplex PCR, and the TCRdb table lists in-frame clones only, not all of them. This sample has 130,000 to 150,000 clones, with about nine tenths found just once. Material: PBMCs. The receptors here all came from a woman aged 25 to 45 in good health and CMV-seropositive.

As DNA, the CDR3 is TGTGCCAGCAGCCGCACAGGGGGGAGCTCTGGGGCCAACGTCCTGACTTTC. This gives the protein CASSRTGGSSGANVLTF. V and J are TRBV7-6 and TRBJ2-6, with 8 bases aligning to TRBD1. Germline values: CDR1 SGHVS, CDR2 FNYEAQ. With V trimmed by 5 bases and J by 0 bases, 6 bases remained unmatched. The CDR3 totals 17 residues.

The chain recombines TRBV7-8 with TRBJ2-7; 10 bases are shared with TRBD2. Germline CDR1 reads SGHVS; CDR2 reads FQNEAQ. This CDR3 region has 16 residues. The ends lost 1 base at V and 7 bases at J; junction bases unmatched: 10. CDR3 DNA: TGTGCCAGCAGCTTAGAAGTGGAGCGGGGGGGCACGGAGCAGTACTTC. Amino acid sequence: CASSLEVERGGTEQYF.

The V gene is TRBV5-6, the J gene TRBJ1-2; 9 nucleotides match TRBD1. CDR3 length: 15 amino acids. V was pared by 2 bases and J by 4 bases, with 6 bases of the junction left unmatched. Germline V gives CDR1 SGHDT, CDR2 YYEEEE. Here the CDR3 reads CASSFWDRAIYGYTF. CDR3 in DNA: TGTGCCAGCAGCTTTTGGGACAGGGCAATCTATGGCTACACCTTC.

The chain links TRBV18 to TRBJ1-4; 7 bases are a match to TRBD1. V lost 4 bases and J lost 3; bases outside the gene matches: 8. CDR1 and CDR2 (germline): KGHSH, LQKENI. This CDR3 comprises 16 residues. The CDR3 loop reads CASSHLPTGSNEKLFF. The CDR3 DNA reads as TGTGCCAGCTCACACTTACCGACAGGGTCTAATGAAAAACTGTTTTTT.

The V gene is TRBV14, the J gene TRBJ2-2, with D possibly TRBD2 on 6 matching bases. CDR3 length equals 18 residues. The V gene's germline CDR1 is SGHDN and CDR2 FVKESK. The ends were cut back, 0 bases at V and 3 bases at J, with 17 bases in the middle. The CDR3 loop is CASSQDLVVRGDTGELFF. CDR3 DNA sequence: TGTGCCAGCAGCCAAGATCTTGTTGTGCGGGGAGACACCGGGGAGCTGTTTTTT.

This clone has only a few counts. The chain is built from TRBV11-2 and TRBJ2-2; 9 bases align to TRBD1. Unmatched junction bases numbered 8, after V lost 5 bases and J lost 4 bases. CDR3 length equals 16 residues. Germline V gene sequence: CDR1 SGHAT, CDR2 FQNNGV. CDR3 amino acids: CASSPMGQGGTGELFF. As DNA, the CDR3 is TGTGCCAGCAGCCCGATGGGACAGGGTGGCACCGGGGAGCTGTTTTTT.

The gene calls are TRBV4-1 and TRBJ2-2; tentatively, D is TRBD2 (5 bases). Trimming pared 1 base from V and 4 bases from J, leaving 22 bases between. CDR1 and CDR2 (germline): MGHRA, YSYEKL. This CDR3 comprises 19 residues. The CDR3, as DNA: TGCGCCAGCAGCCAAGGGATTTTAAGGGCAGAACGGGGCACCGGGGAGCTGTTTTTT. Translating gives CASSQGILRAERGTGELFF.

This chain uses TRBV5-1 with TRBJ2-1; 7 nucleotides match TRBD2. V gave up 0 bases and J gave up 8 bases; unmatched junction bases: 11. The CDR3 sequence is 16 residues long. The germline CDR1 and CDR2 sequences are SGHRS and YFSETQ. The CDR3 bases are TGCGCCAGCAGCTTGGCCGAGGGAGGGCCTCCCGATGAGCAGTTCTTC. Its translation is CASSLAEGGPPDEQFF.

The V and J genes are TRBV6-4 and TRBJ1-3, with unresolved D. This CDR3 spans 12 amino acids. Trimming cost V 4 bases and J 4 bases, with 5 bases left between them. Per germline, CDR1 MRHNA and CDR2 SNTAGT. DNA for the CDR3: TGTGCCAGCAGTGCGGTCGGAAACACCATATATTTT. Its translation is CASSAVGNTIYF.

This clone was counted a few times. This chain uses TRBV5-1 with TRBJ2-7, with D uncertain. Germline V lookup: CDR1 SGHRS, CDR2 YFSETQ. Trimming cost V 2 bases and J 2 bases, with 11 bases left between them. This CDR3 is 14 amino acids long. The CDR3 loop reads CASSLDSTPYEQYF. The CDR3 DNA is TGCGCCAGCAGCTTAGACTCTACCCCCTACGAGCAGTACTTC.

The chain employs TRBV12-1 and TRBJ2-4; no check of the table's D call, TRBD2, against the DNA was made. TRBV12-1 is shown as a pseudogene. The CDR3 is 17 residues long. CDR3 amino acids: CASSFGPPGKAKNIQYF. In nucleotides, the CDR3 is TGTGCCAGCAGCTTTGGGCCGCCCGGGAAGGCCAAAAACATTCAGTACTTC.

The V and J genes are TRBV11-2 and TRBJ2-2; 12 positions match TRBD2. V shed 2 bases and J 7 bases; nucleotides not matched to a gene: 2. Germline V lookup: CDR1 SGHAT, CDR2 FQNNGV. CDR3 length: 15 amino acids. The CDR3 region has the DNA TGTGCCAGCAGCTTACTAGCGGGAGGGGTCGGGGAGCTGTTTTTT. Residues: CASSLLAGGVGELFF.

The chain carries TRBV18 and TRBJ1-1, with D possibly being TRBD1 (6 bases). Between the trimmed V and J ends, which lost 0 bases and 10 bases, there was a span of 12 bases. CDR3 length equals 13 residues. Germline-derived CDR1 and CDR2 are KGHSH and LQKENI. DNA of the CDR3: TGTGCCAGCTCACCACCCCTCAGGGGCACAGCTTTCTTT. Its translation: CASSPPLRGTAFF. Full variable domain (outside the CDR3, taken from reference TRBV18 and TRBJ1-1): NAGVMQNPRHLVRRRGQEARLRCSPMKGHSHVYWYRQLPEEGLKFMVYLQKENIIDESGMPKERFSAEFPKEGPSILRIQQVVRGDSAAYFCASSPPLRGTAFFGQGTRLTVV.

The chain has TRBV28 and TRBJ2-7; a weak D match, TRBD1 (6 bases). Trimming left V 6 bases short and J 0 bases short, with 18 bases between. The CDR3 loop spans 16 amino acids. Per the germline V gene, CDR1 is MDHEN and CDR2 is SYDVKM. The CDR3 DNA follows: TGTGCCAGCAGCTATCTACAGGGCCCGACCTCCTACGAGCAGTACTTC. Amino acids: CASSYLQGPTSYEQYF.

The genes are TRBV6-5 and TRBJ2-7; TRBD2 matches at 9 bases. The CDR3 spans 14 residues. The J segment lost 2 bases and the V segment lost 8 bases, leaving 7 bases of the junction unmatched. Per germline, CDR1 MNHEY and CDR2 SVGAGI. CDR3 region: CASHRLADTYEQYF. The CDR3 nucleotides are TGTGCCAGCCATCGACTAGCGGACACCTACGAGCAGTACTTC.

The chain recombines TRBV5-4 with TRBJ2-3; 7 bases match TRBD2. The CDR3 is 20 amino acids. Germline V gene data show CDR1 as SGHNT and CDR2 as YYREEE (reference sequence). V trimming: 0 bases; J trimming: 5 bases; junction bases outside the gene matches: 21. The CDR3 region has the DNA TGTGCCAGCAGCTTGGTTAGTTCTCCGCTAGCGGACCTCCTGAGAGATACGCAGTATTTT. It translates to CASSLVSSPLADLLRDTQYF.

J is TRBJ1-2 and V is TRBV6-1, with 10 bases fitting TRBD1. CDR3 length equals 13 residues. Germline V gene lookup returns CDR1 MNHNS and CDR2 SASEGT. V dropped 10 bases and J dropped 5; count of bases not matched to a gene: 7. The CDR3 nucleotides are TGTGCCATTCCTCGGGACAGGGGATATGGCTACACCTTC. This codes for CAIPRDRGYGYTF.

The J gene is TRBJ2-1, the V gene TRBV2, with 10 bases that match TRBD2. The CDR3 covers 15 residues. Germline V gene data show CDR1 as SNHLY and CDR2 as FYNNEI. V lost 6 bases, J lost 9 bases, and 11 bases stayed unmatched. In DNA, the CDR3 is TGTGCCAGCAGCCTTCGGGCTAGCGGGAGTTCTGAGCAGTTCTTC. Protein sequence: CASSLRASGSSEQFF.

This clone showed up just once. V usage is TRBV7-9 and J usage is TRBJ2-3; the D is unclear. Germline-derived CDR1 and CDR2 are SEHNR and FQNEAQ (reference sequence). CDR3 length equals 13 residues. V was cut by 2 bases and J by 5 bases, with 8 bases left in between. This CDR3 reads CASSLSRGDTQYF. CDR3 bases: TGTGCCAGCAGCTTAAGTCGAGGAGATACGCAGTATTTT.

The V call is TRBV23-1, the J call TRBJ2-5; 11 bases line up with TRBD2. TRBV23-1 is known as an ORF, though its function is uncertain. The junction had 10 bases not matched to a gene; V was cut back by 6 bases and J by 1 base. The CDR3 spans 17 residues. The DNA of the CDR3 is TGCGCCAGCAGGCCGACTAGCGGGGAAAAGGGCCAAGAGACCCAGTACTTC. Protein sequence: CASRPTSGEKGQETQYF.

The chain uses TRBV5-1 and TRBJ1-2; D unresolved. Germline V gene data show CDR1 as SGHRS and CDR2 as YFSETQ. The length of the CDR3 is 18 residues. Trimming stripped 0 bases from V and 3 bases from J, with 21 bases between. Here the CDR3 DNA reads TGCGCCAGCAGCTTGGGGGTATGGAGGCCGGGCTCCTACTATGGCTACACCTTC. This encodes CASSLGVWRPGSYYGYTF.

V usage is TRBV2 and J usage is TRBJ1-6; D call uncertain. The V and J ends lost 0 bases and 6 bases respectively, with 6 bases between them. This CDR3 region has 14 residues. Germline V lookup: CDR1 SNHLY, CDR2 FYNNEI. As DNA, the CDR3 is TGTGCCAGCAGTGAAGCTGGCCCTAATTCACCCCTCCACTTT. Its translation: CASSEAGPNSPLHF.